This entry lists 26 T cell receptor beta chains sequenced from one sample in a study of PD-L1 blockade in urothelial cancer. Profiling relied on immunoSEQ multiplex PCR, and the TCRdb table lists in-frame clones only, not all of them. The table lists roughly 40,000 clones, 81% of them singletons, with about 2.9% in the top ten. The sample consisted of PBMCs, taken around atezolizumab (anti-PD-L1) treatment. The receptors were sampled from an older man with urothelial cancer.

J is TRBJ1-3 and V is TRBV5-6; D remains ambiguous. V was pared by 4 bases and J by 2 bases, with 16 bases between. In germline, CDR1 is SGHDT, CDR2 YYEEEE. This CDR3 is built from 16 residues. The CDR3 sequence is CASSQIPGEPGNTIYF. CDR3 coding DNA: TGTGCCAGCAGCCAGATACCGGGAGAGCCTGGAAACACCATATATTTT.

The CDR3 DNA is TGTGCCAGCAGTTTAAGAGGGCGGTCTAACACTGAAGCTTTCTTT. Protein sequence: CASSLRGRSNTEAFF. The chain carries TRBV28 and TRBJ1-1, with no clear D. Germline V CDR1 and CDR2: MDHEN, SYDVKM. CDR3 length: 15 residues. V was trimmed by 2 bases and J by 2 bases, leaving 12 bases between them.

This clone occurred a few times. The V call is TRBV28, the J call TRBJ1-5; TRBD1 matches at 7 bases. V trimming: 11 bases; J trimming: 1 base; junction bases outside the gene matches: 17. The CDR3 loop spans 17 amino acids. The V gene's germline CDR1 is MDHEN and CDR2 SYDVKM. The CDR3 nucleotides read TGTGCCCATTGTAGGGGGCGAATTGGTGCGAGCAATCAGCCCCAGCATTTT. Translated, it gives CAHCRGRIGASNQPQHF.

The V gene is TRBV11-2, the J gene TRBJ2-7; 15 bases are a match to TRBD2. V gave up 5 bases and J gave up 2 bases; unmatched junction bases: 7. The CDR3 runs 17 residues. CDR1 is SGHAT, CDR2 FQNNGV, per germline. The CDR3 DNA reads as TGTGCCAGCAGCCAGGGACTAGCGGGGGGCTCCCCCTACGAGCAGTACTTC. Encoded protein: CASSQGLAGGSPYEQYF. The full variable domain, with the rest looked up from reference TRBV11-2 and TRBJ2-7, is EAGVAQSPRYKIIEKRQSVAFWCNPISGHATLYWYQQILGQGPKLLIQFQNNGVVDDSQLPKDRFSAERLKGVDSTLKIQPAKLEDSAVYLCASSQGLAGGSPYEQYFGPGTRLTVT.

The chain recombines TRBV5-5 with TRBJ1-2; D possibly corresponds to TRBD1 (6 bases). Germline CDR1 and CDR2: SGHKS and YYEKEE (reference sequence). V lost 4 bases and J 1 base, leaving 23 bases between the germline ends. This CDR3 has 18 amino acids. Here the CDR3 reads CASSTTGLSKNLNYGYTF. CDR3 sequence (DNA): TGTGCCAGCAGCACCACAGGGTTGTCGAAAAACCTTAACTATGGCTACACCTTC. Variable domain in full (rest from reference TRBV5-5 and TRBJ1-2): DAGVTQSPTHLIKTRGQQVTLRCSPISGHKSVSWYQQVLGQGPQFIFQYYEKEERGRGNFPDRFSARQFPNYSSELNVNALLLGDSALYLCASSTTGLSKNLNYGYTFGSGTRLTVV.

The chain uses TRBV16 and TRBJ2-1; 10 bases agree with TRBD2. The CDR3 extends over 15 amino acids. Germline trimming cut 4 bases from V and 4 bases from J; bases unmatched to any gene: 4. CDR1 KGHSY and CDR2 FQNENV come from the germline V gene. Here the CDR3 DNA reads TGTGCCAGCAGCCGAGAGCGGGAGGGTTACAATGAGCAGTTCTTC. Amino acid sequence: CASSREREGYNEQFF.

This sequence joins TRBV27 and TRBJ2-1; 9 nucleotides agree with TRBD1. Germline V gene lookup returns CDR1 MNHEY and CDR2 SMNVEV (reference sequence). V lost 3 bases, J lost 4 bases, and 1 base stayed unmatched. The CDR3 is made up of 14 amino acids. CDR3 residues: CASSFGQGYNEQFF. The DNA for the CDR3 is TGTGCCAGCAGTTTCGGACAGGGGTACAATGAGCAGTTCTTC.

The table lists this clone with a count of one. The CDR3 DNA follows: TGTGCCAGCAGCCACCCCCCGGGGACCTACGAGCAGTACTTC. Protein sequence: CASSHPPGTYEQYF. The chain employs TRBV4-2 and TRBJ2-7; the D gene is possibly TRBD2 (5 bases). Germline CDR1 and CDR2: LGHNA and YNFKEQ. The length of the CDR3 is 14 residues. The germline V and J ends were trimmed by 3 bases and 2 bases, with 11 bases remaining between them.

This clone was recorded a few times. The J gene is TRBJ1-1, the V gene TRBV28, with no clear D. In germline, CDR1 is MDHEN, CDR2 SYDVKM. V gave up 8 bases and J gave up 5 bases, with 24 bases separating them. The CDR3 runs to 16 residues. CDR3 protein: CASSLSLVAGGTEAFF. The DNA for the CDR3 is TGTGCCAGCTCCTTAAGTTTAGTGGCAGGAGGGACTGAAGCTTTCTTT.

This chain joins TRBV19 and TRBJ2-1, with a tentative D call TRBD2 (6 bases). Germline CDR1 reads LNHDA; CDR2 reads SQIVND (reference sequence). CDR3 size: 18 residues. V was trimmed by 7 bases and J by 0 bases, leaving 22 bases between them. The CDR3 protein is CASTIGPLAGSSYNEQFF. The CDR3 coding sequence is TGTGCCAGTACCATAGGCCCTCTGGCGGGAAGCTCCTACAATGAGCAGTTCTTC.

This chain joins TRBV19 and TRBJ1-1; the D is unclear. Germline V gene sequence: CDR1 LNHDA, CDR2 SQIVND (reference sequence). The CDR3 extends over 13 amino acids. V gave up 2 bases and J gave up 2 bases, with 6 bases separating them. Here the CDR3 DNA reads TGTGCCAGTAGTATAAGCGGTAACACTGAAGCTTTCTTT. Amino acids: CASSISGNTEAFF.

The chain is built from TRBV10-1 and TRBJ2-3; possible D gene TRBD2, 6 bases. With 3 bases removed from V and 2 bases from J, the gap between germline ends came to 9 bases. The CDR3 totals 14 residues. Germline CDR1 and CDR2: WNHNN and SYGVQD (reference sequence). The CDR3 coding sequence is TGCGCCAGCAGTGAAGGAGGGGACACAGATACGCAGTATTTT. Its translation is CASSEGGDTDTQYF.

CDR3 bases: TGTGCCAGCAACAGGGGAAGCACAGATACGCAGTATTTT. Amino acid sequence: CASNRGSTDTQYF. The V call is TRBV6-6, the J call TRBJ2-3; 7 bases are a match to TRBD1. Germline CDR1 reads MNHNY; CDR2 reads SVGAGI (reference sequence). The CDR3 runs to 13 residues. V gave up 7 bases and J gave up 0 bases; unmatched junction bases: 1.

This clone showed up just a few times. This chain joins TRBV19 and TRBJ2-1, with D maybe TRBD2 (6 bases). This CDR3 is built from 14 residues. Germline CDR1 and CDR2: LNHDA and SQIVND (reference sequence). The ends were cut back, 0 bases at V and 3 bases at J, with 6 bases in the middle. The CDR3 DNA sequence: TGTGCCAGTAGTATAGACGGGAGCTACAATGAGCAGTTCTTC. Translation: CASSIDGSYNEQFF.

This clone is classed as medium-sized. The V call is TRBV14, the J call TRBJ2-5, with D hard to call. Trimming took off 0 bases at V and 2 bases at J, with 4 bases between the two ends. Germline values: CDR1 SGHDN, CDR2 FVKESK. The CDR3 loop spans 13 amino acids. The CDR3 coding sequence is TGTGCCAGCAGCCAAGATCTTCAAGAGACCCAGTACTTC. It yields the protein CASSQDLQETQYF.

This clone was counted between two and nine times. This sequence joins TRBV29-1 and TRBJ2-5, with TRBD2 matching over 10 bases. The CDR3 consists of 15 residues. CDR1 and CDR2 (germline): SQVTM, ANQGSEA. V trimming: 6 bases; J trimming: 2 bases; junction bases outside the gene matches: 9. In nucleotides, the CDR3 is TGCAGCGTAGTACTACTAGCGGGAAGGCAAGAGACCCAGTACTTC. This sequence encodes CSVVLLAGRQETQYF.

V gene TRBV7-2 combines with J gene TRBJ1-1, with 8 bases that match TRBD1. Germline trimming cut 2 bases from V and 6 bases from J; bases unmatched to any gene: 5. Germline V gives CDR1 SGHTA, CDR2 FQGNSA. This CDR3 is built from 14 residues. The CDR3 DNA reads TGTGCCAGCAGCTTATTAGGACAGGGCTCTGAAGCTTTCTTT. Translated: CASSLLGQGSEAFF.

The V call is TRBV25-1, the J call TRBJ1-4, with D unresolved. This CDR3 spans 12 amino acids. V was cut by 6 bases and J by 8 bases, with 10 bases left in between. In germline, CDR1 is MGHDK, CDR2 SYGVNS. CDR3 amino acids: CASRSSGEKLFF. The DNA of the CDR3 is TGTGCCAGCAGGTCTTCAGGAGAAAAACTGTTTTTT.

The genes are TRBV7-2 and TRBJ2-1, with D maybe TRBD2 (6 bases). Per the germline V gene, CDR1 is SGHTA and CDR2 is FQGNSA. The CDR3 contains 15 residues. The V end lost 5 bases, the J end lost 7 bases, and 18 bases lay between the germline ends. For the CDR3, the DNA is TGTGCCAGCAGCGAGACTAGGACCTATTTTAATGAGCAGTTCTTC. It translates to CASSETRTYFNEQFF.

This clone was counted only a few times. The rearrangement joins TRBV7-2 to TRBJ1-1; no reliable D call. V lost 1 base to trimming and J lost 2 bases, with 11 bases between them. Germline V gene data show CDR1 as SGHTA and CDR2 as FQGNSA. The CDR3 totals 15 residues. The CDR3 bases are TGTGCCAGCAGCTTAGGCCCAGGAACTAACACTGAAGCTTTCTTT. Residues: CASSLGPGTNTEAFF.

CDR3 in amino acids: CASSLRATGEEVNEQFF. In nucleotides, the CDR3 is TGTGCCAGCAGCTTACGCGCGACAGGGGAGGAGGTGAATGAGCAGTTCTTC. V and J are TRBV13 and TRBJ2-1; 8 nucleotides align to TRBD1. The CDR3 runs 17 residues. The germline CDR1 and CDR2 sequences are PRHDT and FYEKMQ (reference sequence). V gave up 2 bases and J gave up 7 bases; unmatched junction bases: 13.

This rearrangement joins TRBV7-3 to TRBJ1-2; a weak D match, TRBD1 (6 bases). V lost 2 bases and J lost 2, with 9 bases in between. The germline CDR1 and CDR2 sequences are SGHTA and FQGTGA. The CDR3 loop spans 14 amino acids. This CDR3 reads CASSLGGQNYGYTF. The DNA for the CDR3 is TGTGCCAGCAGCTTAGGGGGCCAGAACTATGGCTACACCTTC.

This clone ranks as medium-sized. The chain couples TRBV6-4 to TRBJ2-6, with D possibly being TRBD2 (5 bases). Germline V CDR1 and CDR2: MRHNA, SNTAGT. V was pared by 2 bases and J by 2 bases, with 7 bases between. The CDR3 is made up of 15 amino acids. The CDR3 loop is CASSDDGAGANVLTF. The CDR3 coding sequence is TGTGCCAGCAGTGACGACGGGGCTGGGGCCAACGTCCTGACTTTC.

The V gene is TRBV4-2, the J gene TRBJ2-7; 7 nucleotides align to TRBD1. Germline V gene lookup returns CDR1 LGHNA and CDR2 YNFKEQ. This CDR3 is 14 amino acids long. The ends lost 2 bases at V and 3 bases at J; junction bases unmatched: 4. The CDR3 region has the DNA TGTGCCAGCAGCCAACGACAGGGTTTCTACGAGCAGTACTTC. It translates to CASSQRQGFYEQYF.

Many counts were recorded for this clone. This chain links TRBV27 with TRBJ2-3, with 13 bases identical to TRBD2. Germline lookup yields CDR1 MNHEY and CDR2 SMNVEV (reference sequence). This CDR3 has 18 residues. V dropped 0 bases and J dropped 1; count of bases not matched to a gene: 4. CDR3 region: CASSLSRTSGSRTDTQYF. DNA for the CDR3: TGTGCCAGCAGTTTATCCAGGACTAGCGGGAGCCGCACAGATACGCAGTATTTT.

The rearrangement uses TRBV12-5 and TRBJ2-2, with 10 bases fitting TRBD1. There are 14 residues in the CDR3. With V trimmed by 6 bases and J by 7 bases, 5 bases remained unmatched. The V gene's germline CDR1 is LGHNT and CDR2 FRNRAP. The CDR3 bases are TGTGCTAGTGGCTCGGGACAGGGGATCGGGGAGCTGTTTTTT. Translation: CASGSGQGIGELFF.